Listed here is a single T cell receptor (beta chain). This clonotype was recorded many times. The specificity of this receptor is unknown. Nothing much larger sits one base from this clone, and base qualities are not available. Libraries came from multiplex PCR. The sequencer was an Illumina HiSeq 2500. TCRbeta libraries were constructed through three rounds of nested PCR with primers (Table S4) according to protocols adapted from ARM-PCR. Before sequencing, PCR products in the 200-500 bp range were cut out of the gel and cleaned up using the QIAquick gel extraction kit. Processing in the source paper ran as follows. Trimmomatic was used to clean the reads, FLASH was used to merge the reads into complete CDR3 sequences, and MiTCR was used to assign the reads to V(D)J germline segments. VDJtools was used to compute clonal diversity as the inverse Simpson's index. In-frame sequences lacking a premature stop codon were counted as productive reads. TCRdb reworked the public reads: Q25 trimming with fastp, MiXCR clone assembly, productive beta chains retained. Identical CDR3 proteins give one entry, which carries the most common genes and DNA. TCRdb's processing, not the authors' own work, is the source of the V and J calls. The sample data list 120,000 or so distinct CDR3 sequences, and 66% of these were observed just once. The top ten clonotypes cover 9.5% to 15% of the sample.

Relative to germline, V is 3 bases shorter and J is 6 bases shorter, with 12 bases between their ends. From the cysteine up to the phenylalanine, the CDR3 has a length of 12 residues. Only the CDR3 part of the read is kept: 36 bases, read in frame from the first base. Looking up the germline V gene (reference sequence) yields CDR1 DFQATT and CDR2 SNEGSKA. This entry belongs to a study of tumor and adjacent non-tumor tissue in lung cancer (dated by TCRdb to 2016 to 2019). Broadly, across the study: The cohort included eleven to twelve adenocarcinoma, a couple of squamous cell carcinoma and 1 small cell lung cancer patients. TCRbeta CDR3 sequencing was performed on a few dozen paired specimens, with one tumor sample and one normal lung sample collected per patient. A total of 95 million to 150 million productive TCRbeta reads were generated by sequencing, corresponding to an average of roughly 4 million reads per sample. Ages among the roughly 15 patients ranged from about 31 to 80 years, there were roughly 10 men and 5 women, and disease was at TNM stage I to III. The study compared bulk TCRbeta repertoires from lung tumor tissue and matched distant non-tumor lung tissue of roughly 15 lung cancer patients. The study at large found these results: The sequencing platform is not named in the methods, and unique molecular identifiers are not mentioned. With only roughly 14 patients in the cohort, the authors noted that larger samples and more detailed clinical data are needed. TCR diversity was significantly higher in younger patients, and greater tumor TCR diversity was associated with shorter overall survival and shorter disease-free survival. A significantly larger cumulative share of the repertoire was made up by the top 100 clones in normal lung than in tumor tissue. Tumor tissue showed significantly higher TCR diversity (inverse Simpson) than normal lung tissue, at 431.37 vs 166.20 (P = 0.0075, Mann-Whitney U test). Because peripheral blood was not sequenced, the blood TCRbeta repertoires of the lung cancer patients in the study went unexamined.

RNA was isolated from bulk unsorted tissue, and RNA quality was assessed with a NanoDrop ND-1000 and an Agilent 2100. All donors had newly diagnosed lung cancer, had not received prior chemotherapy, and were admitted for thoracic surgery in China between August and November 2014. The study excluded patients who had received radiotherapy or chemotherapy before or who had another cancer at the same time. Pieces of surgical tissue measuring roughly 1-2.2 cm3 were kept in RNAlater solution and held at -80 degrees C until needed. Sequenced input: lung tumor tissue. This TCR derives from a young man with non-small cell lung cancer. The chain is assembled from TRBV20-1 and TRBJ2-7; matching of 5 bases hints at TRBD2 as the D gene. The DNA is TGCAGTGCTAGGAAGAGGACTGGCGAGCAGTACTTC. It specifies CSARKRTGEQYF.